Below are 15 T cell receptor beta chains sequenced from a single sample in a study of T cells in Graves' hyperthyroidism and ophthalmopathy. Amplified TCR beta CDR3 regions came from RNA transcripts. Using the HTBI primer set, a first-round RT-PCR was run on the TCR CDR3. TCRdb reprocessed the multiplex PCR reads via MiXCR and lists one record per CDR3 protein. The data show about 410,000 distinct CDR3 sequences, around 15% seen once. Sample: blood. These receptor sequences come from a woman in her thirties with Graves' ophthalmopathy.

Ten or more counts support this clonotype. The CDR3 protein is CASSSTGNPHEQYF. The CDR3 nucleotides read TGTGCCAGCAGCTCGACAGGGAATCCCCACGAGCAGTACTTC. The chain carries TRBV7-9 and TRBJ2-7; 7 nucleotides align to TRBD1. The CDR3 length is 14 residues. J lost 5 bases, V lost 4 bases, and 8 bases had no gene match. Germline assignment: CDR1 SEHNR and CDR2 FQNEAQ (reference sequence).

There are many counts of this clonotype. The chain couples TRBV28 to TRBJ1-2; maybe TRBD1 (5 bases). Trimming took off 1 base at V and 6 bases at J, with 18 bases between the two ends. The V gene's germline CDR1 is MDHEN and CDR2 SYDVKM. The CDR3 totals 16 residues. Here the CDR3 reads CASSLYSGPQEDGYTF. Here the CDR3 DNA reads TGTGCCAGCAGTTTATATTCGGGACCACAGGAGGATGGCTACACCTTC.

This clonotype was counted at least ten times. The J gene is TRBJ2-7, the V gene TRBV12-3 or TRBV12-4, with 11 bases that match TRBD1. This CDR3 has 15 amino acids. J was trimmed by 3 bases and V by 5 bases; bases with no gene match: 6. The CDR3: CASSISGTGGYEQYF. DNA for the CDR3: TGTGCCAGCAGTATCTCCGGGACAGGGGGCTACGAGCAGTACTTC.

This clonotype has only a few counts. An end of the junction does not agree with germline; a read error may underlie this. J is TRBJ2-2 and V is TRBV7-7, with 9 bases aligning to TRBD2. The CDR3 is 14 amino acids. Germline CDR1 SSHAT, CDR2 FNYEAQ (reference sequence). The CDR3 loop reads CASKGGGAGGELFF. The DNA for the CDR3 is TGTGCTAGCAAAGGCGGGGGGGCCGGCGGGGAGCTGTTTTTT.

This clonotype was observed many times. The V call is TRBV2, the J call TRBJ1-2, with a weak D call TRBD1 (6 bases). Deletions cut 10 bases from V and 6 bases from J, with 18 bases between. CDR3 length equals 13 residues. The V gene's germline CDR1 is SNHLY and CDR2 FYNNEI. DNA for the CDR3: TGTGCCACCAACCAGTACAGGGAGGATGGCTACACCTTC. It yields the protein CATNQYREDGYTF.

The chain couples TRBV18 to TRBJ1-1; D is undetermined. V was pared by 3 bases and J by 1 base, with 9 bases between. The length of the CDR3 is 14 residues. Germline-derived CDR1 and CDR2 are KGHSH and LQKENI. The chain's CDR3 is CASSPSSRNTEAFF. The CDR3 DNA is TGTGCCAGCTCACCTAGCAGCCGGAACACTGAAGCTTTCTTT.

The chain has TRBV11-1 and TRBJ2-5; 8 positions agree with TRBD2. Trimming cost V 3 bases and J 7 bases; bases outside gene matches: 4. Germline CDR1 is SGHAT and CDR2 is FQDESV (reference sequence). The CDR3 sequence is 13 residues long. The CDR3 spells CASSFGGAATQYF. The CDR3, as DNA: TGTGCCAGCAGCTTCGGGGGGGCTGCGACCCAGTACTTC.

The table lists this clonotype with a few counts. The chain employs TRBV4-1 and TRBJ2-1, with 7 bases matching TRBD2. The ends lost 0 bases at V and 0 bases at J; junction bases unmatched: 2. The CDR3 contains 16 residues. CDR1 is MGHRA, CDR2 YSYEKL, per germline. This CDR3 is CASSQDGGGSYNEQFF. In DNA, the CDR3 is TGCGCCAGCAGCCAAGATGGCGGGGGCTCCTACAATGAGCAGTTCTTC.

This clonotype was counted only a few times. The gene calls are TRBV29-1 and TRBJ1-5; D may be TRBD1 (5 bases). Germline V gene lookup returns CDR1 SQVTM and CDR2 ANQGSEA. The ends were cut back, 7 bases at V and 5 bases at J, with 12 bases in the middle. The CDR3 sequence is 12 residues long. The CDR3 region has the DNA TGCAGCGCGGGAGGGGTTGATCAGCCCCAGCATTTT. Residues: CSAGGVDQPQHF.

This clonotype was detected many times. The V and J genes are TRBV7-9 and TRBJ2-3; 9 bases are a match to TRBD1. With V trimmed by 5 bases and J by 13 bases, 16 bases remained unmatched. Germline V lookup: CDR1 SEHNR, CDR2 FQNEAQ (reference sequence). The CDR3 runs 15 residues. CDR3 loop: CASSPTTQTGGAEYF. The CDR3 DNA reads as TGTGCCAGCAGCCCCACCACGCAAACAGGGGGCGCAGAGTATTTT.

This clonotype was counted many times. The chain has TRBV7-8 and TRBJ2-5, with D possibly matching TRBD2 (7 bases). Germline assignment: CDR1 SGHVS and CDR2 FQNEAQ. V lost 5 bases and J lost 5, with 18 bases in between. The CDR3 runs 15 residues. CDR3 loop: CASSPRGGLGETQYF. The CDR3, as DNA: TGTGCCAGCAGCCCAAGGGGGGGGCTCGGGGAGACCCAGTACTTC.

This clonotype showed up many times. This sequence joins TRBV5-1 and TRBJ2-5, with 13 bases lining up with TRBD2. Looked up from germline, CDR1 is SGHRS and CDR2 is YFSETQ. This CDR3 region has 20 residues. J was trimmed by 2 bases and V by 4 bases; bases with no gene match: 17. The CDR3 is CASSPSGLAGAIGLQETQYF. As DNA, the CDR3 is TGCGCCAGCAGCCCAAGCGGACTAGCGGGGGCCATTGGGTTACAAGAGACCCAGTACTTC.

With regard to this clonotype: A much larger clone lies a single base off, so this may be a read error. This chain joins TRBV2 and TRBJ2-1; 7 bases are a match to TRBD1. The CDR3 has 16 amino acids. CDR1 SNHLY and CDR2 FYNNEI come from the germline V gene. Trimming at V came to 4 bases and at J to 6 bases, leaving 12 bases not matched to a gene. This CDR3 is CASSATAGTVCNEQFF. CDR3 nucleotides: TGTGCCAGCAGTGCAACAGCCGGGACAGTCTGCAATGAGCAGTTCTTC. Variable domain in full (rest from reference TRBV2 and TRBJ2-1): EPEVTQTPSHQVTQMGQEVILRCVPISNHLYFYWYRQILGQKVEFLVSFYNNEISEKSEIFDDQFSVERPDGSNFTLKIRSTKLEDSAMYFCASSATAGTVCNEQFFGPGTRLTVL.

This clonotype has more than one count but fewer than ten. V gene TRBV4-1 combines with J gene TRBJ2-6; 8 nucleotides agree with TRBD1. CDR1 and CDR2 from the germline V gene are MGHRA and YSYEKL. The CDR3 sequence is 18 residues long. With 2 bases clipped from V and 0 bases from J, the junction kept 6 bases outside the gene matches. CDR3 coding DNA: TGCGCCAGCAGCCAATTTGGACAGGGTGCCTCTGGGGCCAACGTCCTGACTTTC. It yields the protein CASSQFGQGASGANVLTF.

J is TRBJ1-4 and V is TRBV7-2; D gene ambiguous. The CDR3 runs 13 residues. Trimming stripped 5 bases from V and 5 bases from J, with 9 bases between. Germline-derived CDR1 and CDR2 are SGHTA and FQGNSA. CDR3 DNA sequence: TGTGCCAGCAGCCTACAGACGAATGAAAAACTGTTTTTT. Its translation: CASSLQTNEKLFF.